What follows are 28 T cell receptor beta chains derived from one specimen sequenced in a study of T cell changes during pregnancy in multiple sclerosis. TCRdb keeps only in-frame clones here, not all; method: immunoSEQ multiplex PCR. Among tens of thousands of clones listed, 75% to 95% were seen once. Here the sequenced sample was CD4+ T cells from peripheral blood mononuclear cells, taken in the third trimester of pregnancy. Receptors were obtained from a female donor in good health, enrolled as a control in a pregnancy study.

CDR3 sequence reads: CASSVLAGEAGQYF. In nucleotides, the CDR3 is TGTGCCAGTAGCGTACTAGCGGGAGAGGCAGGGCAGTACTTC. The chain recombines TRBV19 with TRBJ2-7; TRBD2 agrees at 11 bases. The ends lost 6 bases at V and 9 bases at J; junction bases unmatched: 10. Germline CDR1 reads LNHDA; CDR2 reads SQIVND (reference sequence). The CDR3 has 14 amino acids.

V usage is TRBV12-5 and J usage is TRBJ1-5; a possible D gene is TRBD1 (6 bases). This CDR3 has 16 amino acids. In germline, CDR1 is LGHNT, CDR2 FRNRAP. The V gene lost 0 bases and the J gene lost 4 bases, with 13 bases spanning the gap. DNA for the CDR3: TGTGCTAGTGGTTTGGTACAGGGCAGGGGAAATCAGCCCCAGCATTTT. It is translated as CASGLVQGRGNQPQHF.

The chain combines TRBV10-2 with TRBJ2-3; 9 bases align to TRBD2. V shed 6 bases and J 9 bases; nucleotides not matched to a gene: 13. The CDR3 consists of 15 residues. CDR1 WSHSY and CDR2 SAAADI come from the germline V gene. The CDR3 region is CASSDREAGGLTQYF. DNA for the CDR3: TGCGCCAGCAGCGATCGGGAAGCGGGGGGCCTCACGCAGTATTTT.

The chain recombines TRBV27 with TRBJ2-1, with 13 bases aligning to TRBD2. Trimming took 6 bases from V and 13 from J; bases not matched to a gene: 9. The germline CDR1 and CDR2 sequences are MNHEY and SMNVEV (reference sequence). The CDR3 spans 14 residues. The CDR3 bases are TGTGCCAGCAGCCGGACGACGGGACTAGCGGGACAGTTCTTC. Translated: CASSRTTGLAGQFF.

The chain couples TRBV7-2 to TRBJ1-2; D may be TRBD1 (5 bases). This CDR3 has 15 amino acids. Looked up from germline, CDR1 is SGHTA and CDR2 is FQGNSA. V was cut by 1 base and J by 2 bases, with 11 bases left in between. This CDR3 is CASSLGGPTNYGYTF. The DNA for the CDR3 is TGTGCCAGCAGCTTAGGGGGCCCCACCAACTATGGCTACACCTTC.

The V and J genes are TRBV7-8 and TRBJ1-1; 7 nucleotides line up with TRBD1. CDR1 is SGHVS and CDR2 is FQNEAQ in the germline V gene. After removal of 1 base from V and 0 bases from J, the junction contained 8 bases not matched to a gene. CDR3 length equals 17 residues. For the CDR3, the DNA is TGTGCCAGCAGCTTAGACCGCGGGACAGTAATGAACACTGAAGCTTTCTTT. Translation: CASSLDRGTVMNTEAFF.

The CDR3 sequence: CASSQDQGGGKTQYF. DNA of the CDR3: TGCGCCAGCAGCCAAGATCAAGGGGGGGGAAAGACCCAGTACTTC. V usage is TRBV4-3 and J usage is TRBJ2-5, with a tentative D call TRBD2 (7 bases). V lost 0 bases and J lost 6, with 14 bases in between. The CDR3 has 15 residues. Per the germline V gene, CDR1 is LGHNA and CDR2 is YSLEER.

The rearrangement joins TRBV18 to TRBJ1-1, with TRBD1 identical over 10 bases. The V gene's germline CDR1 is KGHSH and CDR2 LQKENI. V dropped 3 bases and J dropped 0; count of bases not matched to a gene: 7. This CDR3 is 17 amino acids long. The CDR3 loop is CASSPLGTGAMNTEAFF. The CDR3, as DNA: TGTGCCAGCTCACCCCTCGGGACAGGGGCGATGAACACTGAAGCTTTCTTT.

CDR3 DNA: TGTGCCAGCTCAATTCTTAGCGGGAGGGGCAATGAGCAGTTCTTC. Translated: CASSILSGRGNEQFF. This chain connects TRBV18 to TRBJ2-1; 11 bases are a match to TRBD2. CDR1 and CDR2 (germline): KGHSH, LQKENI. The CDR3 is 15 residues long. V was clipped by 5 bases and J by 6 bases; unmatched bases: 6.

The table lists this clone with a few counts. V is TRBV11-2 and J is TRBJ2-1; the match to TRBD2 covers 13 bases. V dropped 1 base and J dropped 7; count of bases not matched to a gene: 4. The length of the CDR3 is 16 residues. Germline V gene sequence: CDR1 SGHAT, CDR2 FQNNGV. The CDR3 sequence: CASSLVRTSGSNEQFF. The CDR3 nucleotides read TGTGCCAGCAGCTTAGTCAGGACTAGCGGGAGTAATGAGCAGTTCTTC.

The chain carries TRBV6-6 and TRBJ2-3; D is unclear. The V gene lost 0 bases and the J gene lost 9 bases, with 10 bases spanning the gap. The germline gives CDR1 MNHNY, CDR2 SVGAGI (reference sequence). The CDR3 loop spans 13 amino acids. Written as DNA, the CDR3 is TGTGCCAGCAGTTACTCTTTCGTGGAGACGCAGTATTTT. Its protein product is CASSYSFVETQYF.

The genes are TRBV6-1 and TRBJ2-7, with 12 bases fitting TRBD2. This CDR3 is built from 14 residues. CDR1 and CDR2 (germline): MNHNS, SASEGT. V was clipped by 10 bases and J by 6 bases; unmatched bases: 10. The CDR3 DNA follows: TGTGCCATTTGGGAGACTAGCGGGAGCAGCGAGCAGTACTTC. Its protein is CAIWETSGSSEQYF.

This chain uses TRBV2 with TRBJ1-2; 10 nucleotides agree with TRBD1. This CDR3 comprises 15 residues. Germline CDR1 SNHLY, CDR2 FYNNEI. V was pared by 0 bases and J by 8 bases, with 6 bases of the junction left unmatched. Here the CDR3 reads CASSEAGDRGGGYTF. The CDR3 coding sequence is TGTGCCAGCAGTGAAGCCGGGGACAGGGGCGGAGGCTACACCTTC.

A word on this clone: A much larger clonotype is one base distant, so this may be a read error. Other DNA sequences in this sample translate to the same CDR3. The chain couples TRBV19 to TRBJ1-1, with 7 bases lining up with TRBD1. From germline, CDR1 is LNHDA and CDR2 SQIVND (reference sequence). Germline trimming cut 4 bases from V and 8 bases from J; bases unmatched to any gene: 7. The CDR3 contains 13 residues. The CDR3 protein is CASSRNRGTEAFF. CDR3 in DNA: TGTGCCAGTAGTAGAAACAGGGGCACCGAAGCTTTCTTT.

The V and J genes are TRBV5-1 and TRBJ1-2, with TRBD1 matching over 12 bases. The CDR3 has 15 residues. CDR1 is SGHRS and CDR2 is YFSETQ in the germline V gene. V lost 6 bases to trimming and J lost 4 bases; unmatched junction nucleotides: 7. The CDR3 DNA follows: TGCGCCAGCACGGGACAGGGGGCGAGCGCCTATGGCTACACCTTC. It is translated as CASTGQGASAYGYTF.

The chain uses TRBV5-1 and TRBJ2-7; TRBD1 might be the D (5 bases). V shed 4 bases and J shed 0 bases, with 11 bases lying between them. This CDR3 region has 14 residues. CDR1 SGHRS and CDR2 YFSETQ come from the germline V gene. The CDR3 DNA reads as TGCGCCAGCAGCAGGCAGGGAAGCTCCTACGAGCAGTACTTC. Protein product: CASSRQGSSYEQYF.

The CDR3 nucleotides read TGCGCCAGCAGCCAAGAACCCCCTAGCGGGTACAATGAGCAGTTCTTC. Translation: CASSQEPPSGYNEQFF. V gene TRBV4-1 combines with J gene TRBJ2-1; 8 positions agree with TRBD2. There are 16 residues in the CDR3. The germline gives CDR1 MGHRA, CDR2 YSYEKL. V dropped 0 bases and J dropped 4; count of bases not matched to a gene: 5.

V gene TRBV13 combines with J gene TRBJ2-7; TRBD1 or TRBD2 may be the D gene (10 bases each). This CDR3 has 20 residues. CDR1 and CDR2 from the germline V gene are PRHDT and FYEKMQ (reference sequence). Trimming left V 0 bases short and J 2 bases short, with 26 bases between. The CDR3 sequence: CASSLGTGGAWTSGTYEQYF. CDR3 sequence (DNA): TGTGCCAGCAGCTTAGGGACAGGGGGCGCCTGGACTAGCGGTACCTACGAGCAGTACTTC.

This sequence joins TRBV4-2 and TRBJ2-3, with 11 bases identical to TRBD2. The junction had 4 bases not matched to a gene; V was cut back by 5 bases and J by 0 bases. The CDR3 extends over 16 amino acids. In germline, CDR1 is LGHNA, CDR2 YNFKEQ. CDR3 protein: CASSVTSGGSTDTQYF. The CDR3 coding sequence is TGTGCCAGCAGCGTAACTAGCGGGGGAAGCACAGATACGCAGTATTTT.

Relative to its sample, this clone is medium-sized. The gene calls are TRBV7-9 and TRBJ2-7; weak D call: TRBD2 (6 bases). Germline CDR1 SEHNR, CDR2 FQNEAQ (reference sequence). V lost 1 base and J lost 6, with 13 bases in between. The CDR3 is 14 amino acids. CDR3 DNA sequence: TGTGCCAGCAGCTTAGGGGACTCGATGCTCGAGCAGTACTTC. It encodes CASSLGDSMLEQYF. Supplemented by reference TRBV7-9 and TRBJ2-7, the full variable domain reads DTGVSQNPRHKITKRGQNVTFRCDPISEHNRLYWYRQTLGQGPEFLTYFQNEAQLEKSRLLSDRFSAERPKGSFSTLEIQRTEQGDSAMYLCASSLGDSMLEQYFGPGTRLTVT.

The DNA of the CDR3 is TGTGCCAGTAGTCCACGACAGGGGGCGGCTGAAGCTTTCTTT. Protein: CASSPRQGAAEAFF. V and J are TRBV19 and TRBJ1-1, with 10 nucleotides matching TRBD1. The germline V gene encodes CDR1 LNHDA and CDR2 SQIVND (reference sequence). The CDR3 is 14 residues long. The J segment lost 6 bases and the V segment lost 5 bases, leaving 6 bases of the junction unmatched.

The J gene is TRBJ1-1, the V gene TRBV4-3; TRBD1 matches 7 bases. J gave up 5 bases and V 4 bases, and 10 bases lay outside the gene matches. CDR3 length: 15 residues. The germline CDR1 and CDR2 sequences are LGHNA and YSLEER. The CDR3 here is CASSPATGESTEAFF. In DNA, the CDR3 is TGCGCCAGCAGCCCAGCAACAGGGGAGAGTACTGAAGCTTTCTTT.

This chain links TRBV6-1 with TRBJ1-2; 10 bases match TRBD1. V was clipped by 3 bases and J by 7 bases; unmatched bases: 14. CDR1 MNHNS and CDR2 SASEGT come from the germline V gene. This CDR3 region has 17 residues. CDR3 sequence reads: CASSEIIGTGAVGGYTF. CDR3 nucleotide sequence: TGTGCCAGCAGTGAGATAATAGGGACAGGGGCTGTAGGTGGCTACACCTTC.

In DNA, the CDR3 is TGTGCCAGCAACTCGAGGGCAGGGGGCCTTTCACCCCTCCACTTT. Its protein is CASNSRAGGLSPLHF. The V call is TRBV6-5, the J call TRBJ1-6; 8 bases are a match to TRBD1. J lost 9 bases, V lost 7 bases, and 11 bases had no gene match. Germline V gives CDR1 MNHEY, CDR2 SVGAGI. The CDR3 has 15 amino acids.

In DNA, the CDR3 is TGTGCCAGCAGTTACTCCCGGGGGGCTAGTAATTCACCCCTCCACTTT. Translation: CASSYSRGASNSPLHF. The chain couples TRBV6-5 to TRBJ1-6; tentative D call: TRBD1 (6 bases). The V and J ends lost 0 bases and 6 bases respectively, with 12 bases between them. Looked up from germline, CDR1 is MNHEY and CDR2 is SVGAGI. This CDR3 is 16 amino acids long.

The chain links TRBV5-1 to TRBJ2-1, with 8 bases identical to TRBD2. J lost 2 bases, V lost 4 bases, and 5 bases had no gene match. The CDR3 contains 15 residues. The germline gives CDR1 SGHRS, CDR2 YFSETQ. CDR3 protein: CASSLSGTPYNEQFF. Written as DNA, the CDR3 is TGCGCCAGCAGCCTTAGCGGGACTCCCTACAATGAGCAGTTCTTC. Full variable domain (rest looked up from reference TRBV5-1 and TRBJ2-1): KAGVTQTPRYLIKTRGQQVTLSCSPISGHRSVSWYQQTPGQGLQFLFEYFSETQRNKGNFPGRFSGRQFSNSRSEMNVSTLELGDSALYLCASSLSGTPYNEQFFGPGTRLTVL.

CDR3: CASKKLFSTVSSGNTIYF. The CDR3 DNA reads TGTGCCAGCAAAAAACTCTTTTCGACAGTGAGCTCTGGAAACACCATATATTTT. The J gene is TRBJ1-3, the V gene TRBV27; tentatively, D is TRBD1 (5 bases). Trimming stripped 7 bases from V and 0 bases from J, with 22 bases between. CDR3 length: 18 residues. Germline lookup yields CDR1 MNHEY and CDR2 SMNVEV (reference sequence).

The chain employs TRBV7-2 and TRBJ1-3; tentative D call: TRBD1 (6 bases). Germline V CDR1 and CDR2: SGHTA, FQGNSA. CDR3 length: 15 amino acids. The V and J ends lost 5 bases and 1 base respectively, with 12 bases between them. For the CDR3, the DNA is TGTGCCAGCAGCCGGCTACAGGGATCTGGAAACACCATATATTTT. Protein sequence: CASSRLQGSGNTIYF.